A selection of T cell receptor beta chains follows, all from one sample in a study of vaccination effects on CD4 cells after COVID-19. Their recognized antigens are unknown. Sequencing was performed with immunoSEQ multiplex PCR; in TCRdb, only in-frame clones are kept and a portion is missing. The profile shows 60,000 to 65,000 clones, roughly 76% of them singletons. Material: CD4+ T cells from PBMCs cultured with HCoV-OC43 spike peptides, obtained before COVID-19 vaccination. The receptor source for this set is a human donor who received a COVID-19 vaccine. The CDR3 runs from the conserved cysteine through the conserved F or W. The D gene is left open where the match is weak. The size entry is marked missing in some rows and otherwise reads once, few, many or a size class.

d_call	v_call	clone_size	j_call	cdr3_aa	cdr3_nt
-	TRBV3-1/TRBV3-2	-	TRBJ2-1	CASSQGSNNEQFF	TGTGCCAGCAGCCAAGGATCAAACAATGAGCAGTTCTTC
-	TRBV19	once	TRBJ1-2	CASSTLGTSWTGYGYTF	TGTGCCAGTAGTACCTTAGGGACATCCTGGACGGGTTATGGCTACACCTTC
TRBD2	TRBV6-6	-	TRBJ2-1	CASNTGTSGSNEQFF	TGTGCCAGCAACACCGGGACTAGCGGAAGTAATGAGCAGTTCTTC
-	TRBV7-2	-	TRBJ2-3	CASSPPNGAQYF	TGTGCCAGCAGCCCTCCTAACGGGGCCCAGTATTTT
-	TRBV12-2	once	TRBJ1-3	CASPGVISGNTIYF	TGTGCAAGTCCCGGAGTCATCTCTGGAAACACCATATATTTT
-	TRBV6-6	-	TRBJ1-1	CASSGQSGRRGAFF	TGTGCCAGCAGTGGACAGTCGGGGAGAAGGGGGGCTTTCTTT
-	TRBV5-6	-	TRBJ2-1	CASSPMAEDNEQFF	TGTGCCAGCAGCCCCATGGCCGAAGACAATGAGCAGTTCTTC
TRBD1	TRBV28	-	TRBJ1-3	CASSEETGKSGNTIYF	TGTGCCAGCAGTGAAGAGACAGGGAAGTCTGGAAACACCATATATTTT
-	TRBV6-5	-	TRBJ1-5	CASLGDGASNQPQHF	TGTGCCAGCCTAGGGGACGGAGCTAGCAATCAGCCCCAGCATTTT
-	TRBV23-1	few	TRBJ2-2	CASSQHSATNTGELFF	TGCGCCAGCAGTCAACACAGCGCTACGAACACCGGGGAGCTGTTTTTT
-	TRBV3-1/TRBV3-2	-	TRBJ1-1	CASSQASTEAFF	TGTGCCAGCAGCCAAGCTAGCACTGAAGCTTTCTTT
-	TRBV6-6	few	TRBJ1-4	CASSYLRGEKLFF	TGTGCCAGCAGTTACTTACGGGGTGAAAAACTGTTTTTT
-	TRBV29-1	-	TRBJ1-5	CSVESGSNQPQHF	TGCAGCGTTGAGTCCGGGAGCAATCAGCCCCAGCATTTT
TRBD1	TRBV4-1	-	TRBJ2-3	CASSPGQGALTDTQYF	TGCGCCAGCAGCCCAGGACAGGGGGCATTAACAGATACGCAGTATTTT
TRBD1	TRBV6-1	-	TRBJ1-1	CASRGQGAETEAFF	TGTGCCAGCAGGGGACAGGGGGCTGAGACTGAAGCTTTCTTT
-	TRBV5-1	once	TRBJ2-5	CASSSKASLGEETQYF	TGCGCCAGCAGCTCGAAAGCTAGCCTTGGAGAAGAGACCCAGTACTTC
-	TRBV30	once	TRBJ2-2	CAWSVWAGAFGELFF	TGTGCCTGGAGTGTATGGGCAGGGGCGTTCGGGGAGCTGTTTTTT
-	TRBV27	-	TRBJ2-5	CASSRDPKETQYF	TGTGCCAGCAGTCGGGACCCAAAAGAGACCCAGTACTTC
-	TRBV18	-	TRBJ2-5	CASSAARLGETQYF	TGTGCCAGCTCAGCTGCCCGGTTGGGAGAGACCCAGTACTTC
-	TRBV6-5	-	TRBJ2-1	CASSYSIVGFYNEQFF	TGTGCCAGCAGTTACTCGATCGTGGGGTTCTACAATGAGCAGTTCTTC
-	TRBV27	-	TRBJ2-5	CASSFFPPEGTETQYF	TGTGCCAGCAGTTTTTTCCCGCCAGAGGGGACAGAGACCCAGTACTTC
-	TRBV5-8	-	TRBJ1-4	CASSLSSGGGKLFF	TGTGCCAGCAGCTTATCGTCGGGCGGGGGAAAACTGTTTTTT
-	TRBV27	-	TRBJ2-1	CASSFRDISPNEQFF	TGTGCCAGCAGTTTCCGGGACATCTCCCCAAATGAGCAGTTCTTC
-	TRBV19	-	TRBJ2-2	CASSITQRGRSGELFF	TGTGCCAGTAGTATAACCCAACGGGGAAGGAGTGGGGAGCTGTTTTTT
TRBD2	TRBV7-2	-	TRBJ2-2	CASSLQGLAGGGTGELFF	TGTGCCAGCAGCCTTCAAGGGTTAGCGGGGGGCGGCACCGGGGAGCTGTTTTTT
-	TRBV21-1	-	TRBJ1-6	CASSASEGQGRTPLHF	TGTGCCAGCAGCGCAAGTGAGGGACAGGGTCGGACACCCCTCCACTTT
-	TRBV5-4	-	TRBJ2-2	CASSLEVDTGELFF	TGTGCCAGCAGCTTGGAGGTGGACACCGGGGAGCTGTTTTTT
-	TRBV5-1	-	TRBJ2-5	CASRKGTGYQETQYF	TGCGCCAGCAGAAAAGGCACAGGGTACCAAGAGACCCAGTACTTC
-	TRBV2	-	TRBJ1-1	CASSYQGLGNTEAFF	TGTGCCAGCAGTTACCAGGGGCTGGGGAACACTGAAGCTTTCTTT
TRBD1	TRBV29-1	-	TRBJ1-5	CSVRGTANQPQHF	TGCAGCGTTAGAGGGACAGCGAATCAGCCCCAGCATTTT
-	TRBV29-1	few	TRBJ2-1	CSGETGTDPFF	TGCAGCGGGGAGACTGGAACTGACCCGTTCTTC
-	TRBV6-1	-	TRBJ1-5	CASISKGKVQPQHF	TGTGCCAGCATCTCCAAAGGAAAGGTCCAGCCCCAGCATTTT
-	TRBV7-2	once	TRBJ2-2	CASSLGAGALGELFF	TGTGCCAGCAGCCTCGGGGCAGGGGCTTTGGGGGAGCTGTTTTTT
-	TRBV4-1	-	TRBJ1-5	CASSLEGQRYQPQHF	TGCGCCAGCAGCCTTGAAGGGCAGCGTTATCAGCCCCAGCATTTT
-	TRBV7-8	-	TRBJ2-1	CASSLATGSSYNEQFF	TGTGCCAGCAGCTTAGCGACAGGTAGCTCCTACAATGAGCAGTTCTTC
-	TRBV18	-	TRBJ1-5	CASSRATGIQPQHF	TGTGCCAGCTCACGAGCGACAGGTATCCAGCCCCAGCATTTT
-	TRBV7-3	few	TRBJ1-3	CASSQPEAGNSF	TGTGCCAGCAGCCAGCCGGAGGCAGGGAATAGTTTT
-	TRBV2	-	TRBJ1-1	CASSEAPRTEAFF	TGTGCCAGCAGTGAAGCACCGAGGACTGAAGCTTTCTTT
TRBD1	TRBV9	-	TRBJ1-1	CASSGTGGTEAFF	TGTGCCAGCAGCGGGACAGGGGGAACTGAAGCTTTCTTT
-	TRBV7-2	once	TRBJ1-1	CASSLARRGNTEAFF	TGTGCCAGCAGCTTAGCGCGGAGGGGAAACACTGAAGCTTTCTTT
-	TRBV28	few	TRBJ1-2	CASRPRGQHGYTF	TGTGCCAGCAGACCCAGGGGTCAGCATGGCTACACCTTC
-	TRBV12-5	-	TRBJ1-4	CASGPGHPSSGEKLFF	TGTGCTAGTGGGCCGGGACACCCCTCTTCTGGTGAAAAACTGTTTTTT
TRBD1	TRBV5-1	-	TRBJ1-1	CASSRSGTARIQAFF	TGCGCCAGCAGCCGGTCCGGGACAGCTCGCATCCAAGCTTTCTTT
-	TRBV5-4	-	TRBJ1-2	CASSLSGQVTNYGYTF	TGTGCCAGCAGCTTAAGTGGGCAGGTGACTAACTATGGCTACACCTTC
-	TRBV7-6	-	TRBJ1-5	CASSLSGTSNQPQHF	TGTGCCAGCAGCTTATCTGGGACGAGCAATCAGCCCCAGCATTTT
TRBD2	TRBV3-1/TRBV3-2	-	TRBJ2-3	CASSKKTSAAYSTDTQYF	TGTGCCAGCAGCAAGAAGACTAGCGCGGCCTATAGCACAGATACGCAGTATTTT
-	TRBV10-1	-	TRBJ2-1	CASSEPGDNEQFF	TGCGCCAGCAGTGAACCGGGAGACAATGAGCAGTTCTTC
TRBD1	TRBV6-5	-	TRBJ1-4	CASSFLGGAGNEKLFF	TGTGCCAGCAGTTTTTTAGGGGGCGCGGGTAATGAAAAACTGTTTTTT
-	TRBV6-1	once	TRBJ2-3	CASSETGADTQYF	TGTGCCAGCAGTGAGACGGGGGCGGATACGCAGTATTTT
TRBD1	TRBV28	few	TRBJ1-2	CASSTSGTGNYGYTF	TGTGCCAGCAGTACATCCGGGACAGGGAACTATGGCTACACCTTC